This T cell receptor (beta chain) appears in the sequencing data of a study of T cells in Graves' hyperthyroidism and ophthalmopathy. Whole-study results and caveats: Stable hyperthyroidism was separated from ophthalmopathy by a model based on 13 V-J features.

The table lists this clonotype with a few counts. Its cognate antigen is unknown. Recently diagnosed hyperthyroidism of less than 2 months' duration affected patients aged 18 to 65. Clinical symptoms, serum thyroxine, TRAb, thyroid ultrasound and orbital computed tomography established diagnosis. CDR1 is SGHTA and CDR2 is FQGTGA in the germline V gene. J gave up 6 bases and V 4 bases, and 8 bases lay outside the gene matches. The CDR3 is 16 amino acids. Researchers took RNA transcripts and amplified the TCR beta CDR3 regions from them. Carried out on the TCR CDR3, a first-round RT-PCR used the HTBI primer set. TCRdb redid the calling of the multiplex PCR reads with MiXCR, one entry per CDR3 protein. The sample shows roughly 750,000 distinct CDR3 sequences, approximately 16% of them seen only once.

The sample consisted of blood. The rearrangement joins TRBV7-3 to TRBJ1-5, with TRBD1 matching over 11 bases. The clonotype comes from a man aged 18 to 35 with Graves' hyperthyroidism. This CDR3 reads CASSSLGQGAVQPQHF. The DNA of the CDR3 is TGTGCCAGCAGCTCGCTTGGACAGGGGGCGGTTCAGCCCCAGCATTTT.